This T cell receptor beta chain was recovered during a study of CD8 T cells in Susac syndrome. Study information: Treatment status at blood draw for the Susac syndrome patients was therapy-naive, corticosteroids, or intravenous immunoglobulin alone. The study's findings and limits: The peak of CD8+ clonal expansion in Susac was seen in TEMRA cells and active patients. Across the total CD8+ repertoires, about 15 Susac-specific public clones were detected, and across the CD8+ TEMRA repertoires, four or five such clones were detected.

Notes on this clonotype: Its target is unknown. At one end, the junction sequence differs from germline, possibly due to a read error.

CDR1 and CDR2 from the germline V gene are SGHDN and FVKESK. The CDR3 runs 8 residues. An amount of RNA that ranged from about 0.45 to 1 ug was reverse transcribed with random hexamers. MiXCR, run by TCRdb on the immunoSEQ multiplex PCR reads, gives a single entry per CDR3 protein. The sample holds around 95,000 distinct CDR3 sequences, 95% seen once. Input material: CD8+ T cells from PBMCs. The V and J genes are TRBV14 and TRBJ1-4; D remains ambiguous. The sequence was collected from a human donor with Susac syndrome. CDR3: CASSRTLF. The CDR3 DNA is TGTGCCAGCAGCCGTACCCTTTTT.